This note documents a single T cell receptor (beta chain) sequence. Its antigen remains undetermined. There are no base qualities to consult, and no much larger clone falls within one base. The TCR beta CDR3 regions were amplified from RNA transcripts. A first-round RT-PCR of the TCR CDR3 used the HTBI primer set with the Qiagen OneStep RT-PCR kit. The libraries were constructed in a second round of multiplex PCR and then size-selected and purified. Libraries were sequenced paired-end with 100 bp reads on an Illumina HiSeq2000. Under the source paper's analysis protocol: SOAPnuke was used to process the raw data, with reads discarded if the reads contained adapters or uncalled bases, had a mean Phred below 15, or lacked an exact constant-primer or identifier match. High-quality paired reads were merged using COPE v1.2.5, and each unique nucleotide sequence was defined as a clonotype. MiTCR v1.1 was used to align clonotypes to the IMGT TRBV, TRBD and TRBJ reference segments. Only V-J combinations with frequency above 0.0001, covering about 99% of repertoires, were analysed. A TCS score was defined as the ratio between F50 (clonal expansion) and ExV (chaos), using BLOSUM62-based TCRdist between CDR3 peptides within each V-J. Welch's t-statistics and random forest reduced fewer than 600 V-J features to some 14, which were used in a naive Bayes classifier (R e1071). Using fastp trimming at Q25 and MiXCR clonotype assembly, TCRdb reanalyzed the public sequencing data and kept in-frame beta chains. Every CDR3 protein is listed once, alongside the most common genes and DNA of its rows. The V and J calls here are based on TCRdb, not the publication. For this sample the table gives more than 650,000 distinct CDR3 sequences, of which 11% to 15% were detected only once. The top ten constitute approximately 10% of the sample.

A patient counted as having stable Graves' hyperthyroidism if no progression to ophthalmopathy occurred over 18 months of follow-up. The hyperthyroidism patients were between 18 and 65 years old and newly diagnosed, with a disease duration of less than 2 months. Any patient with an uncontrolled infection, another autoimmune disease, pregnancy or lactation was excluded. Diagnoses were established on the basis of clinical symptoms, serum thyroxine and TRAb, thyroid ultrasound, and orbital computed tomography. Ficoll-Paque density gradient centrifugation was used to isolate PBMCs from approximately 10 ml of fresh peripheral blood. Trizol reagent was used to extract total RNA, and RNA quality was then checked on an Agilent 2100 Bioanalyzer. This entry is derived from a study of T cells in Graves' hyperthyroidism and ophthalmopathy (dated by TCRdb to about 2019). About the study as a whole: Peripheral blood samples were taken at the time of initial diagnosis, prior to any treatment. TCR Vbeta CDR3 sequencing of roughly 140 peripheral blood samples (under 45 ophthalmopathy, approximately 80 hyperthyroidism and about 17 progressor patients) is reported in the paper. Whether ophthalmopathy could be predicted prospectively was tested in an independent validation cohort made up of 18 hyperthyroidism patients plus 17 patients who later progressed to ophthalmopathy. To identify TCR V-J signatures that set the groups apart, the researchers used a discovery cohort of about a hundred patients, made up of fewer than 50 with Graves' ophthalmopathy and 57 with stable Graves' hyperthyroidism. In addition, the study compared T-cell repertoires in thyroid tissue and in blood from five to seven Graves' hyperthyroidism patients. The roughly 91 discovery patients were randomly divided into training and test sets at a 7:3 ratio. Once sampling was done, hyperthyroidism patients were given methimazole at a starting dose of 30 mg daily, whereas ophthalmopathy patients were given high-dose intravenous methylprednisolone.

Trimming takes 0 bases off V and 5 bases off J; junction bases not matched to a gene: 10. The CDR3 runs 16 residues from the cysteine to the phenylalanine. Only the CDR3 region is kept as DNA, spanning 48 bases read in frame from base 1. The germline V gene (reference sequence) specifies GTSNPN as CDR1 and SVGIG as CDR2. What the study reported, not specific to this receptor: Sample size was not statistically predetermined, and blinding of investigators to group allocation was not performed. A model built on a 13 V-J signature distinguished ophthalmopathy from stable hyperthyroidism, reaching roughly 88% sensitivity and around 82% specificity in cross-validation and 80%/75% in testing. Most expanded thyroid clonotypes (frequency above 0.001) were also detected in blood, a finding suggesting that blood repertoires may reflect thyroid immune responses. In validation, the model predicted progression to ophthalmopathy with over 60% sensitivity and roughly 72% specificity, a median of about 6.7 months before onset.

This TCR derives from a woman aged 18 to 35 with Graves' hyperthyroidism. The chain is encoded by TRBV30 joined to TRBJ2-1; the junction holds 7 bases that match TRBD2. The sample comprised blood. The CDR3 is CAWSVGWSSGDNEQFF. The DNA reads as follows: TGTGCCTGGAGTGTAGGGTGGTCTAGCGGCGACAATGAGCAGTTCTTC.